What follows are 28 T cell receptor beta chains derived from one specimen sequenced in a study of shared clonotypes between healthy human individuals. Data came from immunoSEQ multiplex PCR; TCRdb stores just in-frame clones and leaves some out. The data hold over 2 million clones, with over 85% observed a single time. CD45RO-negative CD8 cells positively selected for CCR7 made up the naive population, which excluded terminally differentiated effector memory CD45RA+ cells. The specimen sequenced was naive CD8+ T cells sorted from blood. These receptors were collected from a man between 18 and 29 years old in good health.

As for this clone: Other DNA sequences in the sample encode the same CDR3. The rearrangement links TRBV28 to TRBJ2-2, with 7 bases aligning to TRBD1. Germline-derived CDR1 and CDR2 are MDHEN and SYDVKM. Trimming cost V 4 bases and J 5 bases; bases outside gene matches: 4. This CDR3 comprises 14 residues. CDR3 sequence: CASSSTGETGELFF. In nucleotides, the CDR3 is TGTGCCAGCAGTTCCACAGGGGAAACCGGGGAGCTGTTTTTT.

This clone was recorded only once. The same CDR3 arises from other DNA sequences in this sample as well. The genes are TRBV5-4 and TRBJ1-1; D not resolved. Per the germline V gene, CDR1 is SGHNT and CDR2 is YYREEE (reference sequence). Trimming took 7 bases from V and 1 from J, leaving 8 bases between them. CDR3 length: 12 amino acids. As DNA, the CDR3 is TGTGCCAGCTCTAGCGGGAACACTGAAGCTTTCTTT. Translated: CASSSGNTEAFF. Together with reference TRBV5-4 and TRBJ1-1, the CDR3 gives the full variable domain: ETGVTQSPTHLIKTRGQQVTLRCSSQSGHNTVSWYQQALGQGPQFIFQYYREEENGRGNFPPRFSGLQFPNYSSELNVNALELDDSALYLCASSSGNTEAFFGQGTRLTVV.

In its sample, this clone was seen a few times. This CDR3 is also generated by other DNA sequences in the sample. The rearrangement uses TRBV9 and TRBJ2-1; D not certain. The length of the CDR3 is 12 residues. The germline V and J ends were trimmed by 4 bases and 5 bases, with 7 bases remaining between them. Germline values: CDR1 SGDLS, CDR2 YYNGEE. The CDR3 loop is CASSRMDNEQFF. CDR3 nucleotide sequence: TGTGCCAGCAGCCGAATGGACAATGAGCAGTTCTTC.

The chain joins TRBV6-6 to TRBJ2-7; no definite D call. This CDR3 contains 15 residues. V lost 2 bases, J lost 0 bases, and 11 bases lay in between. Germline V CDR1 and CDR2: MNHNY, SVGAGI (reference sequence). CDR3: CASSYGLASSYEQYF. In DNA form, the CDR3 reads TGTGCCAGCAGTTACGGGCTCGCCAGCTCCTACGAGCAGTACTTC.

This chain connects TRBV30 to TRBJ1-2; 10 bases map to TRBD1. In germline, CDR1 is GTSNPN, CDR2 SVGIG (reference sequence). The V segment lost 3 bases and the J segment 3 bases; nucleotides outside the gene matches: 13. The CDR3 contains 17 residues. DNA of the CDR3: TGTGCCTGGAGCGTTCCCGGGACAGGGGTGGGGTACTATGGCTACACCTTC. This encodes CAWSVPGTGVGYYGYTF. The complete variable domain, with remaining parts taken from reference TRBV30 and TRBJ1-2, reads SQTIHQWPATLVQPVGSPLSLECTVEGTSNPNLYWYRQAAGRGLQLLFYSVGIGQISSEVPQNLSASRPQDRQFILSSKKLLLSDSGFYLCAWSVPGTGVGYYGYTFGSGTRLTVV.

Note on this clone: At the DNA level, this CDR3 is encoded by other sequences in the same sample as well. This chain connects TRBV28 to TRBJ1-5, with 7 positions matching TRBD1. Losses at the gene ends were 4 bases for V and 2 bases for J; bases not matched to a gene: 2. The CDR3 covers 14 residues. Germline values: CDR1 MDHEN, CDR2 SYDVKM. CDR3 protein: CASSSGQGNQPQHF. The CDR3 DNA reads as TGTGCCAGCAGTTCCGGACAGGGCAATCAGCCCCAGCATTTT.

The rearrangement uses TRBV11-2 and TRBJ2-7, with 8 positions matching TRBD1. Trimming at V came to 4 bases and at J to 1 base, leaving 3 bases not matched to a gene. The CDR3 loop spans 14 amino acids. Germline loops: CDR1 SGHAT, CDR2 FQNNGV. In nucleotides, the CDR3 is TGTGCCAGCAGCTCACAGGGGGGATCCTACGAGCAGTACTTC. Its protein is CASSSQGGSYEQYF. The variable domain in full, with the rest retrieved from reference TRBV11-2 and TRBJ2-7, is EAGVAQSPRYKIIEKRQSVAFWCNPISGHATLYWYQQILGQGPKLLIQFQNNGVVDDSQLPKDRFSAERLKGVDSTLKIQPAKLEDSAVYLCASSSQGGSYEQYFGPGTRLTVT.

The chain is built from TRBV6-6 and TRBJ2-2, with 9 bases lining up with TRBD2. V lost 6 bases and J lost 0; bases outside the gene matches: 2. CDR1 MNHNY and CDR2 SVGAGI come from the germline V gene (reference sequence). This CDR3 has 15 amino acids. The CDR3 DNA reads as TGTGCCAGCAGGGGGACTAGCTCGAACACCGGGGAGCTGTTTTTT. Residues: CASRGTSSNTGELFF.

V usage is TRBV9 and J usage is TRBJ2-3, with 7 positions matching TRBD2. Germline V gives CDR1 SGDLS, CDR2 YYNGEE. The ends lost 6 bases at V and 4 bases at J; junction bases unmatched: 11. The CDR3 covers 15 residues. The CDR3 reads CASTPGLAGADTQYF. The CDR3 nucleotides are TGTGCCAGCACCCCCGGGCTGGCGGGGGCAGATACGCAGTATTTT.

In regard to this clone: Other DNA sequences in this specimen translate into the identical CDR3. The rearrangement uses TRBV28 and TRBJ2-7; D is uncertain. Germline-derived CDR1 and CDR2 are MDHEN and SYDVKM. V shed 5 bases and J shed 3 bases, with 11 bases lying between them. The length of the CDR3 is 13 residues. This CDR3 is CASSPDGNYEQYF. In DNA, the CDR3 is TGTGCCAGCAGTCCGGACGGAAACTACGAGCAGTACTTC.

The CDR3 DNA is TGTGCCTGGAGTCCGGCTAGCGGGGGGCCGCAGTTCTTC. Protein: CAWSPASGGPQFF. The chain employs TRBV30 and TRBJ2-1, with TRBD2 matching over 11 bases. Germline loops: CDR1 GTSNPN, CDR2 SVGIG (reference sequence). This CDR3 has 13 residues. With V trimmed by 2 bases and J by 12 bases, 6 bases remained unmatched. Based on the CDR3 plus reference TRBV30 and TRBJ2-1, the full variable domain is SQTIHQWPATLVQPVGSPLSLECTVEGTSNPNLYWYRQAAGRGLQLLFYSVGIGQISSEVPQNLSASRPQDRQFILSSKKLLLSDSGFYLCAWSPASGGPQFFGPGTRLTVL.

The V and J genes are TRBV14 and TRBJ2-7; TRBD1 is a possible D gene (5 bases). Germline CDR1 SGHDN, CDR2 FVKESK. This CDR3 spans 15 amino acids. Trimming cost V 3 bases and J 1 base, with 13 bases left between them. The CDR3 nucleotides read TGTGCCAGCAGCCACCTTTTGACAGAGTCCTACGAGCAGTACTTC. It encodes CASSHLLTESYEQYF.

The rearrangement links TRBV6-5 to TRBJ2-7; D possibly corresponds to TRBD1 (6 bases). CDR3 length equals 13 residues. V lost 5 bases, J lost 5 bases, and 13 bases lay in between. CDR1 is MNHEY, CDR2 SVGAGI, per germline. This CDR3 reads CASSPSDSHEQYF. The CDR3 DNA reads as TGTGCCAGCAGTCCCTCGGACAGCCACGAGCAGTACTTC.

The V call is TRBV7-8, the J call TRBJ1-5; no clear D. The germline V gene has CDR1 SGHVS and CDR2 FQNEAQ. Deletions cut 1 base from V and 2 bases from J, with 9 bases between. The CDR3 runs to 15 residues. The CDR3 region is CASSLVAEGNQPQHF. CDR3 DNA sequence: TGTGCCAGCAGCTTAGTTGCTGAAGGCAATCAGCCCCAGCATTTT.

The chain links TRBV18 to TRBJ2-5; D tentatively reads TRBD1 or TRBD2 (5 bases each). Germline V gene data show CDR1 as KGHSH and CDR2 as LQKENI. The CDR3 is made up of 16 amino acids. V was pared by 6 bases and J by 0 bases, with 17 bases between. CDR3 sequence: CASSVRGAMYQETQYF. The CDR3 bases are TGTGCCAGCTCGGTTCGAGGGGCGATGTACCAAGAGACCCAGTACTTC.

This clone is a singleton in its sample. The chain links TRBV14 to TRBJ2-3; D gene ambiguous. Germline-derived CDR1 and CDR2 are SGHDN and FVKESK. Trimming pared 1 base from V and 2 bases from J, leaving 7 bases between. CDR3 size: 14 residues. Here the CDR3 reads CASSQANPTDTQYF. The CDR3 nucleotides read TGTGCCAGCAGCCAAGCTAATCCCACAGATACGCAGTATTTT.

This clone occurred once. The CDR3 loop reads CASSYFDGTRNEQFF. The CDR3 nucleotides read TGTGCCAGCAGTTACTTCGATGGGACTAGAAATGAGCAGTTCTTC. V and J are TRBV6-5 and TRBJ2-1; 8 positions match TRBD2. Unmatched junction bases numbered 6, after V lost 1 base and J lost 7 bases. Germline V CDR1 and CDR2: MNHEY, SVGAGI. CDR3 length: 15 residues.

This clone was seen just once. The rearrangement links TRBV5-4 to TRBJ2-7, with 12 bases matching TRBD1. The V gene's germline CDR1 is SGHNT and CDR2 YYREEE (reference sequence). Losses at the gene ends were 5 bases for V and 6 bases for J; bases not matched to a gene: 6. This CDR3 spans 14 amino acids. In nucleotides, the CDR3 is TGTGCCAGCAGTCCCGGGACAGGGGGCGGCGAGCAGTACTTC. Translation: CASSPGTGGGEQYF.

The chain has TRBV5-4 and TRBJ1-6, with D perhaps matching TRBD1 (5 bases). Per the germline V gene, CDR1 is SGHNT and CDR2 is YYREEE (reference sequence). This CDR3 spans 16 amino acids. V was shortened by 3 bases and J by 1 base, with 11 bases between the two germline ends. The CDR3 sequence is CASSSGTWSYNSPLHF. The DNA for the CDR3 is TGTGCCAGCAGCTCCGGGACCTGGTCCTATAATTCACCCCTCCACTTT.

The V gene is TRBV6-6, the J gene TRBJ1-4; D gene ambiguous. Between the trimmed V and J ends, which lost 0 bases and 3 bases, there was a span of 5 bases. Germline lookup yields CDR1 MNHNY and CDR2 SVGAGI (reference sequence). The CDR3 is 14 residues long. In DNA, the CDR3 is TGTGCCAGCAGTTACTCGACGGCTAATGAAAAACTGTTTTTT. Its protein is CASSYSTANEKLFF.

The CDR3 loop is CASSSRTAYNSPLHF. The CDR3 DNA sequence: TGTGCCAGCAGTTCGCGGACAGCCTATAATTCACCCCTCCACTTT. This sequence joins TRBV28 and TRBJ1-6; the D gene is possibly TRBD1 (6 bases). This CDR3 spans 15 amino acids. Germline V gene data show CDR1 as MDHEN and CDR2 as SYDVKM. The V gene lost 4 bases and the J gene lost 2 bases, with 9 bases spanning the gap.

The genes are TRBV5-1 and TRBJ2-7; D is ambiguous. Germline-derived CDR1 and CDR2 are SGHRS and YFSETQ. V dropped 4 bases and J dropped 2 bases, with 13 bases sitting between them. This CDR3 has 14 residues. The CDR3 loop reads CASSLWTETYEQYF. Written as DNA, the CDR3 is TGCGCCAGCAGCCTATGGACGGAGACCTACGAGCAGTACTTC.

V gene TRBV4-3 combines with J gene TRBJ1-2; TRBD1 might be the D (6 bases). This CDR3 has 14 amino acids. Germline CDR1 and CDR2: LGHNA and YSLEER. Trimming removed 4 bases from V and 3 bases from J, with 12 bases in between. CDR3 residues: CASSPTGYDYGYTF. In nucleotides, the CDR3 is TGCGCCAGCAGCCCCACAGGGTACGACTATGGCTACACCTTC.

The genes are TRBV9 and TRBJ1-1, with D hard to call. Trimming removed 0 bases at V and 2 bases at J, with 8 bases between. CDR1 and CDR2 (germline): SGDLS, YYNGEE. The length of the CDR3 is 14 residues. CDR3 loop: CASSVASDNTEAFF. As DNA, the CDR3 is TGTGCCAGCAGCGTAGCTTCAGACAACACTGAAGCTTTCTTT.

In regard to this clone: The same CDR3 is also encoded by other DNA sequences in this sample. This chain uses TRBV6-5 with TRBJ2-7; D ambiguous. Deletions cut 5 bases from V and 0 bases from J, with 11 bases between. The germline V gene encodes CDR1 MNHEY and CDR2 SVGAGI. The CDR3 has 14 amino acids. The CDR3 DNA reads as TGTGCCAGCAGTCCCCAGGTTAGCTCCTACGAGCAGTACTTC. Amino acid sequence: CASSPQVSSYEQYF.

In the case of this clone: Other DNA sequences of this sample code for an identical CDR3. The genes are TRBV5-1 and TRBJ2-3; D assignment may be TRBD1 or TRBD2 (5 bases each). This CDR3 contains 14 residues. Trimming took 0 bases from V and 2 from J, leaving 7 bases between them. The germline V gene has CDR1 SGHRS and CDR2 YFSETQ. CDR3 nucleotides: TGCGCCAGCAGCTTGGTGGGGGTCACAGATACGCAGTATTTT. It translates to CASSLVGVTDTQYF.

The chain uses TRBV27 and TRBJ1-4; TRBD1 is a possible D gene (5 bases). V lost 0 bases and J lost 3, with 11 bases in between. The length of the CDR3 is 16 residues. Germline loops: CDR1 MNHEY, CDR2 SMNVEV (reference sequence). This CDR3 reads CASSLSGVVANEKLFF. DNA for the CDR3: TGTGCCAGCAGTTTATCGGGGGTGGTGGCTAATGAAAAACTGTTTTTT.

In regard to this clone: A junction boundary mismatches the germline segment, possibly from a read error. The rearrangement links TRBV7-7 to TRBJ2-3, with TRBD2 matching over 7 bases. Looked up from germline, CDR1 is SSHAT and CDR2 is FNYEAQ (reference sequence). The CDR3 is 14 amino acids. Written as DNA, the CDR3 is TGTGCTAGCAGCTTAGCGGGTTCTGCTAGCGAACTGTATTTT. Translating it yields CASSLAGSASELYF.